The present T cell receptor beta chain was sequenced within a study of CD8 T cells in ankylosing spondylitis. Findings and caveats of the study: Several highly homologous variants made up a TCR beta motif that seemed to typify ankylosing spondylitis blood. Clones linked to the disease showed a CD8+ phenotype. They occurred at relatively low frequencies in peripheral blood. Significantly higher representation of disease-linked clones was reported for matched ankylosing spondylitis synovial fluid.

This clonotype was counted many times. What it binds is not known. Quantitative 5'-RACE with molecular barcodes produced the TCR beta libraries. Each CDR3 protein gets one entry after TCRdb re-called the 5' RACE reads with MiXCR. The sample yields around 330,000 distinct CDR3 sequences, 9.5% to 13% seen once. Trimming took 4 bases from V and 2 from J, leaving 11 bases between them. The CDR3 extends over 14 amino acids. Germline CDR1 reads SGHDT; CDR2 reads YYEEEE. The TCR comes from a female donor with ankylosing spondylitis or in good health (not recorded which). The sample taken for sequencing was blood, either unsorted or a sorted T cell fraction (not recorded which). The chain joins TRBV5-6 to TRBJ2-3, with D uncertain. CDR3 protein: CASSTFRTTDTQYF. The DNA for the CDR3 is TGTGCCAGCAGCACCTTCCGGACCACAGATACGCAGTATTTT.